This entry lists 16 T cell receptor beta chains sequenced from one sample in a study of cytomegalovirus exposure and HLA in healthy donors. PCR primers comprised 60 Vbeta and 13 Jbeta primers. The table came from immunoSEQ multiplex PCR; TCRdb's copy has only in-frame clones and leaves some out. This table has about 60,000 clones, 55% to 85% appearing once. Material: PBMCs. The receptors here all came from a man aged 35-49 years in good health and CMV-seropositive.

The chain employs TRBV7-9 and TRBJ1-1, with 7 bases lining up with TRBD1. The CDR3 is 14 amino acids. Germline values: CDR1 SEHNR, CDR2 FQNEAQ (reference sequence). V lost 7 bases, J lost 1 base, and 6 bases stayed unmatched. The CDR3 sequence: CASIDRAGNTEAFF. DNA of the CDR3: TGTGCCAGCATAGACAGGGCGGGGAACACTGAAGCTTTCTTT.

This clone was seen a handful of times. This rearrangement joins TRBV11-2 to TRBJ1-6; D not certain. The CDR3 is 14 amino acids. V gave up 4 bases and J gave up 7 bases, with 11 bases separating them. The germline V gene has CDR1 SGHAT and CDR2 FQNNGV. CDR3 DNA sequence: TGTGCCAGCAGCTCGCGGCGTGGGAATTCACCCCTCCACTTT. This sequence encodes CASSSRRGNSPLHF.

This chain connects TRBV5-8 to TRBJ2-5, with TRBD2 matching 7 bases. V dropped 5 bases and J dropped 2; count of bases not matched to a gene: 9. Germline values: CDR1 SGHTS, CDR2 YDEGEE. The CDR3 runs 15 residues. CDR3 loop: CASRTGKGLQETQYF. DNA of the CDR3: TGTGCCAGCAGGACGGGGAAGGGACTACAAGAGACCCAGTACTTC.

The rearrangement links TRBV9 to TRBJ1-2; D is possibly TRBD1 (5 bases). V lost 0 bases to trimming and J lost 5 bases, with 14 bases between them. CDR1 is SGDLS and CDR2 is YYNGEE in the germline V gene. The CDR3 is 15 amino acids. CDR3 in DNA: TGTGCCAGCAGCGTAGAAGTAGGGGAGGGGTATGGCTACACCTTC. Protein product: CASSVEVGEGYGYTF. Full variable domain (missing parts from reference TRBV9 and TRBJ1-2): DSGVTQTPKHLITATGQRVTLRCSPRSGDLSVYWYQQSLDQGLQFLIQYYNGEERAKGNILERFSAQQFPDLHSELNLSSLELGDSALYFCASSVEVGEGYGYTFGSGTRLTVV.

This clone was seen only a few times. CDR3 residues: CASSQQNRGRSGNTIYF. In DNA, the CDR3 is TGTGCCAGTAGTCAACAAAACAGGGGCCGCTCTGGAAACACCATATATTTT. The chain combines TRBV19 with TRBJ1-3, with 7 positions matching TRBD1. Germline trimming cut 5 bases from V and 0 bases from J; bases unmatched to any gene: 10. This CDR3 spans 17 amino acids. Per the germline V gene, CDR1 is LNHDA and CDR2 is SQIVND (reference sequence).

The chain couples TRBV19 to TRBJ1-1, with 9 bases lining up with TRBD1. Germline values: CDR1 LNHDA, CDR2 SQIVND (reference sequence). CDR3 length equals 14 residues. Germline trimming cut 7 bases from V and 1 base from J; bases unmatched to any gene: 4. The CDR3 region has the DNA TGTGCCAGTACCCAACAGGGGGCGAACACTGAAGCTTTCTTT. It yields the protein CASTQQGANTEAFF.

This sequence joins TRBV7-9 and TRBJ1-1; tentative D call: TRBD1 (5 bases). V shed 5 bases and J shed 8 bases, with 18 bases lying between them. The germline V gene encodes CDR1 SEHNR and CDR2 FQNEAQ (reference sequence). The CDR3 is 14 amino acids. CDR3 in DNA: TGTGCCAGCAGCCTAAGACAGCGCTCAGGGGAAGCTTTCTTT. Its protein product is CASSLRQRSGEAFF.

The chain couples TRBV6-5 to TRBJ2-2, with TRBD2 as a possible D gene (6 bases). The CDR3 is 13 residues long. The germline V and J ends were trimmed by 6 bases and 4 bases, with 9 bases remaining between them. The germline V gene has CDR1 MNHEY and CDR2 SVGAGI. The CDR3 sequence is CASRASATGELFF. Here the CDR3 DNA reads TGTGCCAGCAGGGCTAGCGCCACCGGGGAGCTGTTTTTT.

On this clone: Other DNA sequences in this sample translate to the same CDR3. The chain carries TRBV30 and TRBJ1-4, with 7 bases identical to TRBD1. J was trimmed by 8 bases and V by 4 bases; bases with no gene match: 10. This CDR3 spans 14 amino acids. Looked up from germline, CDR1 is GTSNPN and CDR2 is SVGIG (reference sequence). The CDR3 DNA sequence: TGTGCCTGGACTGGGGCAACAGGGGTCGAAAAACTGTTTTTT. Amino acids: CAWTGATGVEKLFF. The full variable domain, with the rest looked up from reference TRBV30 and TRBJ1-4, is SQTIHQWPATLVQPVGSPLSLECTVEGTSNPNLYWYRQAAGRGLQLLFYSVGIGQISSEVPQNLSASRPQDRQFILSSKKLLLSDSGFYLCAWTGATGVEKLFFGSGTQLSVL.

The V and J genes are TRBV7-8 and TRBJ2-5; 8 nucleotides match TRBD2. V lost 4 bases, J lost 3 bases, and 4 bases stayed unmatched. The CDR3 sequence is 14 residues long. Germline lookup yields CDR1 SGHVS and CDR2 FQNEAQ. The CDR3 loop is CASSYQTSEETQYF. In DNA form, the CDR3 reads TGTGCCAGCAGCTACCAGACTAGCGAAGAGACCCAGTACTTC.

The rearrangement joins TRBV27 to TRBJ1-1; weak D call: TRBD1 (5 bases). The CDR3 runs to 13 residues. V was shortened by 3 bases and J by 4 bases, with 9 bases between the two germline ends. Germline assignment: CDR1 MNHEY and CDR2 SMNVEV (reference sequence). The CDR3 protein is CASSFRAGTEAFF. CDR3 DNA sequence: TGTGCCAGCAGTTTCAGGGCCGGCACTGAAGCTTTCTTT.

V and J are TRBV5-1 and TRBJ2-1, with no clear D. Germline CDR1 SGHRS, CDR2 YFSETQ. The CDR3 consists of 15 residues. V was pared by 0 bases and J by 4 bases, with 11 bases between. CDR3 sequence reads: CASSLGPGPYNEQFF. CDR3 DNA sequence: TGCGCCAGCAGCTTGGGTCCGGGTCCTTACAATGAGCAGTTCTTC.

The genes are TRBV6-6 and TRBJ2-3, with D tentatively TRBD2 (5 bases). The germline V gene has CDR1 MNHNY and CDR2 SVGAGI (reference sequence). The CDR3 is 15 amino acids. Trimming shortened V by 2 bases and J by 3 bases, and 12 bases separated the two germline ends. CDR3 residues: CASSYATRRTDTQYF. The CDR3 nucleotides are TGTGCCAGCAGTTACGCGACCAGGAGGACAGATACGCAGTATTTT.

The chain couples TRBV5-6 to TRBJ2-7, with D possibly being TRBD2 (5 bases). Trimming removed 2 bases from V and 4 bases from J, with 16 bases in between. Germline V gene lookup returns CDR1 SGHDT and CDR2 YYEEEE. The CDR3 sequence is 15 residues long. The CDR3 sequence is CASSLGLVGSYEQYF. The CDR3 nucleotides are TGTGCCAGCAGCTTAGGACTGGTGGGATCTTACGAGCAGTACTTC.

This clone is a singleton in its sample. The J gene is TRBJ2-1, the V gene TRBV11-2; 9 bases are shared with TRBD1. Germline values: CDR1 SGHAT, CDR2 FQNNGV. After removal of 2 bases from V and 10 bases from J, the junction contained 0 bases not matched to a gene. The CDR3 contains 12 residues. The CDR3 DNA is TGTGCCAGCAGCTTAACAGGGGGCGAGCAGTTCTTC. Its translation is CASSLTGGEQFF.

The chain links TRBV6-5 to TRBJ1-2, with D uncertain. V was clipped by 0 bases and J by 8 bases, with 10 bases between them. The germline gives CDR1 MNHEY, CDR2 SVGAGI. The CDR3 length is 13 residues. The CDR3, as DNA: TGTGCCAGCAGTTACTCGGCGGAGGGCGGCTACACCTTC. The encoded protein is CASSYSAEGGYTF.